One TCR beta chain is described in this entry. Its target is not known. V gave up 1 base and J gave up 4 bases, with 5 bases separating them. The CDR3 is 12 amino acids. Looked up from germline, CDR1 is SQVTM and CDR2 is ANQGSEA. This entry is derived from a study of cytomegalovirus exposure and HLA in healthy donors. General observations from the study: Later work found most CMV-associated TCR beta chains apparently HLA-restricted. For most subjects, TCR beta sequences were reported to predict HLA-A and HLA-B alleles with accuracy.

PCR amplification relied on 60 Vbeta primers (plus 13 Jbeta primers). Generated by immunoSEQ multiplex PCR, the TCRdb table keeps only in-frame clones and is missing some. The sample yields roughly 81,000 clones, around 77% seen once. The sequenced material came from PBMCs. The chain links TRBV29-1 to TRBJ2-1; D not certain. The clonotype comes from a boy aged 5-17 years in good health and CMV-seronegative. The CDR3 protein is CSVEGRYNEQFF. DNA of the CDR3: TGCAGCGTTGAAGGCAGATACAATGAGCAGTTCTTC.